The 27 T cell receptor beta chains in this list originate from one sample, sequenced in a study of cytomegalovirus exposure and HLA in healthy donors. The study ran its PCR with 60 Vbeta and 13 Jbeta primers. Clones were sequenced by immunoSEQ multiplex PCR, and TCRdb holds only the in-frame ones, with some missing. This table holds 90,000 to 120,000 clones, less than 85% found once. The sample consisted of PBMCs. These receptors were taken from a man aged 18-30 years in good health and CMV-seronegative.

V gene TRBV28 combines with J gene TRBJ1-3, with 7 bases that match TRBD1. Germline CDR1 MDHEN, CDR2 SYDVKM. The CDR3 sequence is 17 residues long. V lost 3 bases, J lost 0 bases, and 8 bases stayed unmatched. In nucleotides, the CDR3 is TGTGCCAGCAGTTTGCTCGTGGACAGGCACTCTGGAAACACCATATATTTT. It specifies CASSLLVDRHSGNTIYF.

This sequence joins TRBV29-1 and TRBJ2-7; a possible D gene is TRBD1 (5 bases). There are 14 residues in the CDR3. CDR1 is SQVTM and CDR2 is ANQGSEA in the germline V gene. The V end lost 0 bases, the J end lost 6 bases, and 15 bases lay between the germline ends. The CDR3 here is CSVEDRVRVGEQYF. CDR3 DNA sequence: TGCAGCGTTGAAGATAGGGTCAGGGTCGGCGAGCAGTACTTC.

This clone was seen only once. The chain uses TRBV7-9 and TRBJ2-2; 9 nucleotides align to TRBD1. CDR1 SEHNR and CDR2 FQNEAQ come from the germline V gene (reference sequence). Trimming removed 5 bases from V and 2 bases from J; junction bases left unmatched: 3. This CDR3 is built from 15 residues. The CDR3 reads CASSRTGDNTGELFF. As DNA, the CDR3 is TGTGCCAGCAGCCGGACAGGGGATAACACCGGGGAGCTGTTTTTT.

The chain combines TRBV20-1 with TRBJ1-1; possible D gene TRBD1, 5 bases. Trimming removed 8 bases from V and 3 bases from J, with 10 bases in between. The CDR3 loop spans 11 amino acids. Looked up from germline, CDR1 is DFQATT and CDR2 is SNEGSKA (reference sequence). In nucleotides, the CDR3 is TGCAGTTCGGGGACTTACACTGAAGCTTTCTTT. The encoded protein is CSSGTYTEAFF.

The chain uses TRBV4-3 and TRBJ2-7; TRBD1 might be the D (5 bases). CDR1 and CDR2 from the germline V gene are LGHNA and YSLEER. The CDR3 totals 16 residues. The ends were cut back, 0 bases at V and 3 bases at J, with 15 bases in the middle. CDR3 coding DNA: TGCGCCAGCAGCCAAGATGTAACAGGACCCCTCTACGAGCAGTACTTC. Amino acids: CASSQDVTGPLYEQYF.

This chain uses TRBV12-2 with TRBJ2-7; the DNA was not used to check the table's D call, TRBD2. TRBV12-2 is a pseudogene locus. The CDR3 covers 17 residues. The CDR3 protein is CASRLASSGTLNYEQYF. CDR3 sequence (DNA): TGTGCAAGTCGCTTAGCCTCATCCGGGACTCTGAACTACGAGCAGTACTTC.

This clone was seen a single time. The chain uses TRBV4-3 and TRBJ1-5; 8 positions agree with TRBD1. J was trimmed by 4 bases and V by 5 bases; bases with no gene match: 4. The CDR3 runs 14 residues. CDR1 and CDR2 (germline): LGHNA, YSLEER. CDR3 in amino acids: CASSVDRGNQPQHF. Here the CDR3 DNA reads TGCGCCAGCAGCGTCGACAGGGGAAATCAGCCCCAGCATTTT.

This clone was recorded only once. This chain links TRBV5-5 with TRBJ2-3; perhaps TRBD2 as D (6 bases). Germline loops: CDR1 SGHKS, CDR2 YYEKEE (reference sequence). The CDR3 has 16 amino acids. V lost 3 bases, J lost 0 bases, and 14 bases lay in between. The DNA of the CDR3 is TGTGCCAGCAGCTCGGGACTGCTGACTAGCACAGATACGCAGTATTTT. This gives the protein CASSSGLLTSTDTQYF.

This chain joins TRBV2 and TRBJ1-5; 8 bases are shared with TRBD1. Trimming took 5 bases from V and 4 from J; bases not matched to a gene: 4. The germline V gene has CDR1 SNHLY and CDR2 FYNNEI. The CDR3 loop spans 14 amino acids. The CDR3 DNA reads TGTGCCAGCAGTCTAACAGGGGGTAATCAGCCCCAGCATTTT. This encodes CASSLTGGNQPQHF.

The rearrangement links TRBV2 to TRBJ1-6; TRBD1 might be the D (5 bases). This CDR3 region has 16 residues. In germline, CDR1 is SNHLY, CDR2 FYNNEI. Trimming stripped 8 bases from V and 2 bases from J, with 16 bases between. CDR3 region: CASSGGGSAYNSPLHF. For the CDR3, the DNA is TGTGCCAGCTCCGGGGGTGGGTCCGCCTATAATTCACCCCTCCACTTT.

This clone was picked up one time. One end of the junction is discordant with germline, which a read error may explain. The chain is built from TRBV19 and TRBJ2-1; TRBD1 agrees at 9 bases. The germline gives CDR1 LNHDA, CDR2 SQIVND (reference sequence). This CDR3 spans 15 amino acids. The CDR3 protein is CASSKAGQGLNVQFF. Here the CDR3 DNA reads TGTGCCAGTAGTAAAGCGGGACAGGGACTCAATGTGCAGTTCTTC.

In DNA, the CDR3 is TGTGCCAGTTGCTGGGGACAGAGAAACACTGAAGCTTTCTTT. Its translation is CASCWGQRNTEAFF. The rearrangement joins TRBV19 to TRBJ1-1, with TRBD1 matching over 7 bases. The germline CDR1 and CDR2 sequences are LNHDA and SQIVND (reference sequence). The V gene end was trimmed by 8 bases and the J gene end by 2 bases; junction bases not matched to a gene: 8. The CDR3 extends over 14 amino acids.

This clone has more than one count but fewer than ten. The rearrangement joins TRBV10-3 to TRBJ1-1; TRBD1 might be the D (5 bases). The CDR3 is made up of 16 amino acids. Trimming pared 4 bases from V and 0 bases from J, leaving 15 bases between. The germline CDR1 and CDR2 sequences are ENHRY and SYGVKD. The CDR3 DNA follows: TGTGCCATCAGTGGAATAGACAGACCGATGAACACTGAAGCTTTCTTT. Translating it yields CAISGIDRPMNTEAFF.

Only a few counts were recorded for this clone. The CDR3 sequence: CASSEGAAGGNTIYF. CDR3 DNA sequence: TGTGCCAGCAGTGAGGGAGCCGCTGGTGGAAACACCATATATTTT. V and J are TRBV6-1 and TRBJ1-3; D remains unclear. CDR1 and CDR2 from the germline V gene are MNHNS and SASEGT. The germline V and J ends were trimmed by 3 bases and 3 bases, with 12 bases remaining between them. The CDR3 is 15 residues long.

The J gene is TRBJ1-1, the V gene TRBV7-9; TRBD1 aligns across 8 bases. The V gene's germline CDR1 is SEHNR and CDR2 FQNEAQ (reference sequence). The CDR3 runs 18 residues. V lost 5 bases and J lost 3; bases outside the gene matches: 17. This CDR3 reads CASSAGQGKSRWDTEAFF. Written as DNA, the CDR3 is TGTGCCAGCAGCGCAGGACAGGGAAAATCACGATGGGACACTGAAGCTTTCTTT. Supplemented by reference TRBV7-9 and TRBJ1-1, the full variable domain reads DTGVSQNPRHKITKRGQNVTFRCDPISEHNRLYWYRQTLGQGPEFLTYFQNEAQLEKSRLLSDRFSAERPKGSFSTLEIQRTEQGDSAMYLCASSAGQGKSRWDTEAFFGQGTRLTVV.

This clone was recorded at least ten times. This chain connects TRBV6-1 to TRBJ2-1, with 10 bases matching TRBD2. With 2 bases clipped from V and 4 bases from J, the junction kept 2 bases outside the gene matches. The CDR3 length is 15 residues. The germline V gene has CDR1 MNHNS and CDR2 SASEGT. CDR3 in amino acids: CASSEPSGGYNEQFF. The CDR3 region has the DNA TGTGCCAGCAGTGAACCTAGCGGGGGATACAATGAGCAGTTCTTC.

This chain joins TRBV5-6 and TRBJ1-5, with 7 bases matching TRBD1. After removal of 4 bases from V and 1 base from J, the junction contained 5 bases not matched to a gene. The CDR3 sequence is 15 residues long. Germline V gene lookup returns CDR1 SGHDT and CDR2 YYEEEE. Here the CDR3 DNA reads TGTGCCAGCAGCACACAGGGGATCAGCAATCAGCCCCAGCATTTT. Translating gives CASSTQGISNQPQHF.

The genes are TRBV7-9 and TRBJ1-2; D not resolved. CDR1 is SEHNR, CDR2 FQNEAQ, per germline (reference sequence). The CDR3 runs 14 residues. Trimming removed 4 bases from V and 3 bases from J, with 12 bases in between. The CDR3 region is CASSSDGPHYGYTF. The CDR3 DNA is TGTGCCAGCAGCTCCGATGGCCCCCACTATGGCTACACCTTC.

The chain is built from TRBV15 and TRBJ1-4, with D possibly matching TRBD1 (5 bases). The CDR3 extends over 13 amino acids. V was pared by 0 bases and J by 12 bases, with 11 bases between. Germline-derived CDR1 and CDR2 are LNHNV and YYDKDF (reference sequence). CDR3 in amino acids: CATSRDRQTELFF. The CDR3 DNA follows: TGTGCCACCAGCAGAGACCGACAGACGGAACTGTTTTTT.

Notes on this clone: The sample holds other DNA sequences that translate to the same CDR3. This chain connects TRBV4-2 to TRBJ2-3, with TRBD2 matching over 10 bases. The V and J ends lost 1 base and 1 base, in that order; junction bases with no gene match: 2. This CDR3 has 16 amino acids. Per germline, CDR1 LGHNA and CDR2 YNFKEQ. CDR3 DNA: TGTGCCAGCAGCCAAGTGAGCGGGGGGGGCACAGATACGCAGTATTTT. It specifies CASSQVSGGGTDTQYF.

This clone was recorded once. The V gene is TRBV4-2, the J gene TRBJ2-1; TRBD1 matches at 7 bases. V lost 4 bases to trimming and J lost 0 bases; unmatched junction nucleotides: 9. This CDR3 is 17 amino acids long. Germline CDR1 reads LGHNA; CDR2 reads YNFKEQ. CDR3 nucleotide sequence: TGTGCCAGCAGCCCCCGAGGACAGGTGAGCTCCTACAATGAGCAGTTCTTC. It codes for CASSPRGQVSSYNEQFF.

This chain uses TRBV2 with TRBJ2-7; TRBD1 aligns across 7 bases. V was clipped by 7 bases and J by 4 bases; unmatched bases: 7. Germline CDR1 reads SNHLY; CDR2 reads FYNNEI. This CDR3 contains 13 residues. This CDR3 reads CASKLYRGYEQYF. Written as DNA, the CDR3 is TGTGCCAGCAAACTCTACAGGGGATACGAGCAGTACTTC.

The chain couples TRBV5-1 to TRBJ2-7, with a possible D match to TRBD2 (5 bases). Trimming took off 0 bases at V and 6 bases at J, with 16 bases between the two ends. Germline V gene sequence: CDR1 SGHRS, CDR2 YFSETQ. This CDR3 is 15 amino acids long. The CDR3 reads CASSLGPREGGEQYF. The CDR3 region has the DNA TGCGCCAGCAGCTTGGGCCCCCGGGAAGGTGGCGAGCAGTACTTC.

The rearrangement links TRBV6-1 to TRBJ2-5, with 15 bases that match TRBD2. The CDR3 is made up of 15 amino acids. CDR1 and CDR2 (germline): MNHNS, SASEGT. V dropped 4 bases and J dropped 5; count of bases not matched to a gene: 2. The CDR3 protein is CASSGTSGGAETQYF. CDR3 nucleotide sequence: TGTGCCAGCAGTGGGACTAGCGGGGGGGCGGAGACCCAGTACTTC.

CDR3 sequence: CASKTTRGNEQFF. CDR3 DNA sequence: TGTGCCAGCAAGACGACTAGGGGCAATGAGCAGTTCTTC. The chain links TRBV2 to TRBJ2-1, with a weak D call TRBD2 (6 bases). The CDR3 is made up of 13 amino acids. V lost 7 bases to trimming and J lost 6 bases, with 13 bases between them. Germline-derived CDR1 and CDR2 are SNHLY and FYNNEI.

This clone was detected once. V and J are TRBV28 and TRBJ2-7, with TRBD2 matching over 10 bases. CDR1 and CDR2 (germline): MDHEN, SYDVKM. There are 16 residues in the CDR3. The V and J ends lost 6 bases and 4 bases, in that order; junction bases with no gene match: 12. CDR3 coding DNA: TGTGCCAGCAGGGGAACTACGACTAGCGGGTATTACGAGCAGTACTTC. Protein: CASRGTTTSGYYEQYF.

The CDR3 spells CASSKGDRAEETQYF. For the CDR3, the DNA is TGTGCCAGCAGCAAAGGGGACAGGGCAGAAGAGACCCAGTACTTC. The rearrangement links TRBV21-1 to TRBJ2-5; TRBD1, the table's D call, lacks a check against the DNA. TRBV21-1 is noted as a pseudogene. CDR3 length equals 15 residues.